Each of the 25 T cell receptor beta chains below was sequenced from the same sample in a study of T cells of healthy individuals. MiXCR, applied by TCRdb to the 5' RACE reads, yields one record per CDR3 protein. The sample yields approximately 100,000 distinct CDR3 sequences, roughly 18% seen once. All receptors derive from a human donor in good health.

This clonotype was seen a few times. V and J are TRBV7-9 and TRBJ1-4; D is undetermined. The V end lost 1 base, the J end lost 8 bases, and 11 bases lay between the germline ends. The CDR3 is made up of 14 amino acids. Germline CDR1 SEHNR, CDR2 FQNEAQ (reference sequence). In DNA form, the CDR3 reads TGTGCCAGCAGCTTAGGTCTCACCGAAGAAAAACTGTTTTTT. The encoded protein is CASSLGLTEEKLFF.

This chain joins TRBV10-3 and TRBJ2-5; TRBD1 agrees at 8 bases. The CDR3 spans 15 residues. V dropped 5 bases and J dropped 2; count of bases not matched to a gene: 7. Per germline, CDR1 ENHRY and CDR2 SYGVKD. CDR3 residues: CAISTPGGGQETQYF. Written as DNA, the CDR3 is TGTGCCATCAGTACCCCAGGGGGCGGGCAAGAGACCCAGTACTTC.

This clonotype came up a few times. The chain recombines TRBV11-2 with TRBJ2-7; the match to TRBD2 covers 8 bases. CDR3 length: 14 residues. Germline CDR1 is SGHAT and CDR2 is FQNNGV. J gave up 4 bases and V 1 base, and 3 bases lay outside the gene matches. The CDR3 DNA sequence: TGTGCCAGCAGCTTAGTTAGCGGGGATTACGAGCAGTACTTC. It yields the protein CASSLVSGDYEQYF.

This clonotype was detected only a few times. CDR3 sequence: CASSQDWETGELFF. In DNA form, the CDR3 reads TGCGCCAGCAGCCAAGATTGGGAAACCGGGGAGCTGTTTTTT. The gene calls are TRBV4-1 and TRBJ2-2; D not resolved. V gave up 0 bases and J gave up 5 bases, with 7 bases separating them. This CDR3 spans 14 amino acids. Germline-derived CDR1 and CDR2 are MGHRA and YSYEKL.

The V call is TRBV7-6, the J call TRBJ1-6; 9 bases are a match to TRBD1. Germline V gene lookup returns CDR1 SGHVS and CDR2 FNYEAQ. Germline trimming cut 1 base from V and 7 bases from J; bases unmatched to any gene: 2. The CDR3 runs 15 residues. The CDR3 loop reads CASSLGTGENSPLHF. Written as DNA, the CDR3 is TGTGCCAGCAGCTTAGGGACAGGGGAGAATTCACCCCTCCACTTT.

The chain recombines TRBV5-5 with TRBJ2-7; unclear D gene. CDR1 is SGHKS, CDR2 YYEKEE, per germline (reference sequence). The CDR3 loop spans 14 amino acids. Deletions cut 4 bases from V and 7 bases from J, with 18 bases between. This CDR3 reads CASSPVVALWEQYF. CDR3 bases: TGTGCCAGCAGCCCCGTGGTGGCCCTCTGGGAGCAGTACTTC.

This clonotype was counted many times. The genes are TRBV5-1 and TRBJ2-7, with 12 positions matching TRBD2. Trimming removed 4 bases from V and 4 bases from J; junction bases left unmatched: 9. Per germline, CDR1 SGHRS and CDR2 YFSETQ. The CDR3 has 16 amino acids. The CDR3 loop is CASSPLTSGGMYEQYF. The CDR3 DNA sequence: TGCGCCAGCAGCCCCCTGACTAGCGGGGGCATGTACGAGCAGTACTTC.

This clonotype was picked up a small number of times. For the CDR3, the DNA is TGCGCCAGCAGCGGGGCGGTCCCCTATGGGGAGACCCAGTACTTC. Translation: CASSGAVPYGETQYF. The V call is TRBV5-1, the J call TRBJ2-5; tentative D call: TRBD1 (5 bases). Deletions cut 4 bases from V and 5 bases from J, with 18 bases between. Germline V gene lookup returns CDR1 SGHRS and CDR2 YFSETQ. The CDR3 totals 15 residues.

This clonotype was detected a few times. V gene TRBV6-5 combines with J gene TRBJ2-7, with D unclear. CDR3 length equals 15 residues. CDR1 and CDR2 from the germline V gene are MNHEY and SVGAGI. V gave up 2 bases and J gave up 3 bases, with 14 bases separating them. CDR3 residues: CASSYRARLGYEQYF. The CDR3 DNA reads TGTGCCAGCAGTTACAGGGCTCGGCTGGGCTACGAGCAGTACTTC.

This clonotype was counted many times. V usage is TRBV6-5 and J usage is TRBJ2-7; 9 bases align to TRBD2. This CDR3 contains 15 residues. Trimming cost V 2 bases and J 0 bases; bases outside gene matches: 2. Per the germline V gene, CDR1 is MNHEY and CDR2 is SVGAGI. The CDR3 here is CASSYRRGGSYEQYF. DNA for the CDR3: TGTGCCAGCAGTTACCGGCGGGGGGGCTCCTACGAGCAGTACTTC.

This clonotype came up a few times. The V gene is TRBV27, the J gene TRBJ2-3; D is uncertain. The CDR3 has 15 amino acids. V lost 3 bases, J lost 0 bases, and 10 bases lay in between. The V gene's germline CDR1 is MNHEY and CDR2 SMNVEV (reference sequence). This CDR3 reads CASSFGFYSTDTQYF. CDR3 nucleotides: TGTGCCAGCAGTTTTGGTTTCTATAGCACAGATACGCAGTATTTT.

This clonotype was recorded many times. This sequence joins TRBV6-6 and TRBJ1-2, with 9 bases aligning to TRBD1. Looked up from germline, CDR1 is MNHNY and CDR2 is SVGAGI (reference sequence). This CDR3 contains 13 residues. V gave up 6 bases and J gave up 8 bases; unmatched junction bases: 7. CDR3 amino acids: CASSPGDRVGYTF. CDR3 coding DNA: TGTGCCAGCAGCCCCGGGGACAGGGTCGGCTACACCTTC.

This clonotype was recorded many times. This chain uses TRBV27 with TRBJ1-1; the D gene is possibly TRBD1 (5 bases). There are 14 residues in the CDR3. Between the trimmed V and J ends, which lost 4 bases and 6 bases, there was a span of 15 bases. The germline CDR1 and CDR2 sequences are MNHEY and SMNVEV (reference sequence). CDR3 amino acids: CASSWRSRVAEAFF. As DNA, the CDR3 is TGTGCCAGCAGTTGGAGGAGCAGGGTCGCTGAAGCTTTCTTT.

The DNA for the CDR3 is TGTGCCAGCAGTCCGAGACAGGGTTGGAACATTCAGTACTTC. This sequence encodes CASSPRQGWNIQYF. The chain combines TRBV11-2 with TRBJ2-4; 7 bases align to TRBD1. This CDR3 is built from 14 residues. Trimming took 6 bases from V and 7 from J; bases not matched to a gene: 9. Per germline, CDR1 SGHAT and CDR2 FQNNGV.

This clonotype occurred many times. The CDR3 loop is CSVGVGGVCYTF. CDR3 sequence (DNA): TGCAGCGTTGGAGTTGGGGGGGTTTGCTACACCTTC. The chain uses TRBV29-1 and TRBJ1-2; D may be TRBD1 (5 bases). Trimming pared 4 bases from V and 9 bases from J, leaving 15 bases between. The CDR3 loop spans 12 amino acids. Per germline, CDR1 SQVTM and CDR2 ANQGSEA.

This clonotype was seen repeatedly, ten times or more. The chain recombines TRBV20-1 with TRBJ2-7, with unresolved D. Germline V gives CDR1 DFQATT, CDR2 SNEGSKA (reference sequence). Trimming took 1 base from V and 0 from J, leaving 10 bases between them. The CDR3 runs 14 residues. The CDR3 loop reads CSARGEKSSYEQYF. The CDR3 DNA sequence: TGCAGTGCTAGAGGGGAAAAGAGCTCCTACGAGCAGTACTTC.

The gene calls are TRBV10-3 and TRBJ1-1, with 8 bases aligning to TRBD1. The V gene's germline CDR1 is ENHRY and CDR2 SYGVKD. V was clipped by 9 bases and J by 1 base; unmatched bases: 10. The CDR3 runs 15 residues. CDR3 sequence (DNA): TGTGCCATTCGTCCGCGAGACAGGGGGAACACTGAAGCTTTCTTT. Encoded protein: CAIRPRDRGNTEAFF.

This clonotype has a count of ten or more. The chain joins TRBV3-1 to TRBJ2-7; TRBD2 matches 11 bases. Germline CDR1 is LGHDT and CDR2 is YNNKEL (reference sequence). CDR3 length equals 16 residues. V was pared by 7 bases and J by 3 bases, with 11 bases of the junction left unmatched. The CDR3 bases are TGTGCCAGCACCCCTAGCGGGAGGAGTTATAGCTACGAGCAGTACTTC. Residues: CASTPSGRSYSYEQYF.

This clonotype was counted a few times. The chain combines TRBV19 with TRBJ1-5, with 8 nucleotides matching TRBD1. The CDR3 spans 14 residues. V lost 4 bases and J lost 7; bases outside the gene matches: 6. Germline lookup yields CDR1 LNHDA and CDR2 SQIVND (reference sequence). CDR3 DNA sequence: TGTGCCAGTAGTAGATCCACAGGGGGGCAGCCCCAGCATTTT. As protein: CASSRSTGGQPQHF.

The chain combines TRBV20-1 with TRBJ2-3; the D gene is possibly TRBD1 (7 bases). Trimming removed 2 bases at V and 4 bases at J, with 13 bases between. The CDR3 has 14 residues. The germline CDR1 and CDR2 sequences are DFQATT and SNEGSKA (reference sequence). CDR3 region: CSARRRGRADTQYF. In DNA form, the CDR3 reads TGCAGTGCTAGAAGGAGGGGGCGTGCAGATACGCAGTATTTT.

This chain joins TRBV6-5 and TRBJ2-1; D possibly corresponds to TRBD1 (6 bases). This CDR3 spans 13 amino acids. Germline V gives CDR1 MNHEY, CDR2 SVGAGI. Between the trimmed V and J ends, which lost 2 bases and 6 bases, there was a span of 8 bases. The CDR3 DNA follows: TGTGCCAGCAGTTACGCAGGGGCCAATGAGCAGTTCTTC. Protein: CASSYAGANEQFF.

J is TRBJ1-1 and V is TRBV7-8, with D possibly matching TRBD1 (5 bases). Germline assignment: CDR1 SGHVS and CDR2 FQNEAQ. V lost 5 bases, J lost 11 bases, and 18 bases lay in between. The CDR3 length is 13 residues. The CDR3 nucleotides read TGTGCCAGCAGCCCCCTAACAGGTCTCGGGGCTTTCTTT. The encoded protein is CASSPLTGLGAFF. Filled out from reference TRBV7-8 and TRBJ1-1, the complete variable domain reads GAGVSQSPRYKVAKRGQDVALRCDPISGHVSLFWYQQALGQGPEFLTYFQNEAQLDKSGLPSDRFFAERPEGSVSTLKIQRTQQEDSAVYLCASSPLTGLGAFFGQGTRLTVV.

The table lists this clonotype with a few counts. The chain links TRBV10-2 to TRBJ1-5, with D hard to call. The CDR3 has 14 amino acids. Germline CDR1 and CDR2: WSHSY and SAAADI. Trimming removed 3 bases from V and 3 bases from J, with 9 bases in between. The CDR3, as DNA: TGCGCCAGCAGTGAATCGGGGAACAATCAGCCCCAGCATTTT. Translation gives CASSESGNNQPQHF.

This sequence joins TRBV7-8 and TRBJ2-5, with D uncertain. The germline gives CDR1 SGHVS, CDR2 FQNEAQ. This CDR3 comprises 15 residues. The ends were cut back, 6 bases at V and 4 bases at J, with 18 bases in the middle. This CDR3 reads CASRFDPQNGETQYF. The CDR3 DNA follows: TGTGCCAGCAGGTTTGACCCACAGAACGGAGAGACCCAGTACTTC.

A few counts support this clonotype. This rearrangement joins TRBV7-9 to TRBJ2-7, with D uncertain. The V and J ends lost 1 base and 2 bases respectively, with 9 bases between them. CDR1 and CDR2 (germline): SEHNR, FQNEAQ (reference sequence). The CDR3 is 14 amino acids. The CDR3 DNA reads TGTGCCAGCAGCTTAGGCACCACGCCCTACGAGCAGTACTTC. This translates into CASSLGTTPYEQYF.